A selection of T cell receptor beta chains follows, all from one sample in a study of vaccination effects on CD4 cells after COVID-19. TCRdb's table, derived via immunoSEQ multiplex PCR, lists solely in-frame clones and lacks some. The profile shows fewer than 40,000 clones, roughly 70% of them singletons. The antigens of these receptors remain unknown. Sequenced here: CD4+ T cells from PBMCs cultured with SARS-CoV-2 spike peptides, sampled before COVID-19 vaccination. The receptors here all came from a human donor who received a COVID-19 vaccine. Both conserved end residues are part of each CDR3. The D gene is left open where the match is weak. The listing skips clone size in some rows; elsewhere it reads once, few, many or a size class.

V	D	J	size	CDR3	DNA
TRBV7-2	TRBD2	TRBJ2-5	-	CASSVTSGGAGETQYF	TGTGCCAGCAGCGTGACTAGCGGGGGGGCCGGGGAGACCCAGTACTTC
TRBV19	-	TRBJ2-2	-	CASSIGWGTELFF	TGTGCCAGTAGTATAGGGTGGGGAACAGAGCTGTTTTTT
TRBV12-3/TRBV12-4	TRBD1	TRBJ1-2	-	CASSLGQGYGYTF	TGTGCCAGCAGTTTAGGACAGGGGTATGGCTACACCTTC
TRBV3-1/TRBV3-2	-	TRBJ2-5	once	CASSQDLKTQYF	TGTGCCAGCAGCCAAGATTTGAAGACCCAGTACTTC
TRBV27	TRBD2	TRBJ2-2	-	CASSPLLRTSGGPNTGELFF	TGTGCCAGCAGTCCTCTCTTGAGGACTAGCGGGGGGCCGAACACCGGGGAGCTGTTTTTT
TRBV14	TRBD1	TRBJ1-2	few	CASSQDRGRLNYGYTF	TGTGCCAGCAGTCAAGACAGGGGGCGTCTAAACTATGGCTACACCTTC
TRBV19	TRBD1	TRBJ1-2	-	CASSSHGQGENYGYTF	TGTGCCAGTAGTAGTCACGGACAGGGAGAGAACTATGGCTACACCTTC
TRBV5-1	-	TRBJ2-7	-	CASSPRRAPTYEQYF	TGCGCCAGCAGCCCCCGACGGGCCCCCACCTACGAGCAGTACTTC
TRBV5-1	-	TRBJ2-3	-	CASRSHRTGTDTQYF	TGCGCCAGCAGGAGTCACAGGACGGGCACAGATACGCAGTATTTT
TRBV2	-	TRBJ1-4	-	CASSEVGVSNEKLFF	TGTGCCAGCAGTGAGGTCGGGGTCTCTAATGAAAAACTGTTTTTT
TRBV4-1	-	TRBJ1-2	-	CASSRVGGENYGYTF	TGCGCCAGCAGCCGCGTCGGGGGGGAGAACTATGGCTACACCTTC
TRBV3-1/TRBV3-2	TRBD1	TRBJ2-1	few	CASSRRDRAFNEQFF	TGTGCCAGCAGCCGACGGGACAGGGCTTTCAATGAGCAGTTCTTC
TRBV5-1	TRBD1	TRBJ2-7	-	CASSGRDSTYEQYF	TGCGCCAGCAGCGGCCGGGACAGTACTTACGAGCAGTACTTC
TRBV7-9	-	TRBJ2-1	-	CASSGLSPRDYNEQFF	TGTGCCAGCAGCGGACTTTCGCCGAGAGACTACAATGAGCAGTTCTTC
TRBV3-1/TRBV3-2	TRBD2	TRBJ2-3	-	CASSPGTSGGTDTQYF	TGTGCCAGCAGCCCGGGGACTAGCGGGGGAACAGATACGCAGTATTTT
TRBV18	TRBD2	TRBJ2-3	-	CASSITSGRTDTQYF	TGTGCCAGCTCAATAACTAGCGGACGCACAGATACGCAGTATTTT
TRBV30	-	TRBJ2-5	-	CAWSQGGQETQYF	TGTGCCTGGAGTCAGGGGGGGCAAGAGACCCAGTACTTC
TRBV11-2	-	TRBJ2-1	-	CASSLAPMTGYEQFF	TGTGCCAGCAGCTTAGCCCCCATGACCGGCTATGAGCAGTTCTTC
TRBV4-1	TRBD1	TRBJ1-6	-	CASSQTHHGQGRNSPLHF	TGCGCCAGCAGCCAGACCCACCACGGACAGGGACGGAATTCACCCCTCCACTTT
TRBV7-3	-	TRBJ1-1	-	CASSLSQGTEAFF	TGTGCCAGCAGCTTAAGTCAGGGAACTGAAGCTTTCTTT
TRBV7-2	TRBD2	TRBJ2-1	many	CASSQDKREYNEQFF	TGTGCCAGCAGTCAGGATAAGCGGGAGTACAATGAGCAGTTCTTC
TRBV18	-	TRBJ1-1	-	CASSPQKEQVTNTEAFF	TGTGCCAGCTCACCACAGAAAGAACAGGTTACGAACACTGAAGCTTTCTTT
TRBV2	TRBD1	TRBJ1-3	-	CASSLRQGMGNTIYF	TGTGCCAGCAGTCTCCGACAGGGAATGGGAAACACCATATATTTT
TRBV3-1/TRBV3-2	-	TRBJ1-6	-	CASSQVAGNSPLHF	TGTGCCAGCAGCCAAGTGGCAGGGAATTCACCCCTCCACTTT
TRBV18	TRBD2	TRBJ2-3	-	CASKGGLAPTDTQYF	TGTGCCAGCAAAGGGGGACTAGCGCCTACAGATACGCAGTATTTT
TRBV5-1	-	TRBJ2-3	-	CASSLGQTTDTQYF	TGCGCCAGCAGCTTGGGACAGACCACAGATACGCAGTATTTT
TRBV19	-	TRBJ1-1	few	CASKGRVWNTEAFF	TGTGCCAGTAAGGGGAGGGTTTGGAACACTGAAGCTTTCTTT
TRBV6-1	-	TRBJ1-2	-	CASSERNLGYTF	TGTGCCAGCAGTGAACGTAACTTAGGCTACACCTTC
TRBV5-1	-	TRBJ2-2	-	CASSTPGGELFF	TGCGCCAGCAGCACGCCGGGGGGGGAGCTGTTTTTT
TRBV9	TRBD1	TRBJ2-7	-	CASSPRDRGPNTYEQYF	TGTGCCAGCAGCCCCCGGGACAGGGGCCCGAATACCTACGAGCAGTACTTC
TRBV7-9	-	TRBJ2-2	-	CASSLRNTGELFF	TGTGCCAGCAGCTTACGGAACACCGGGGAGCTGTTTTTT
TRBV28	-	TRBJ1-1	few	CASSPRDGPNTEAFF	TGTGCCAGCAGTCCACGGGACGGCCCGAACACTGAAGCTTTCTTT
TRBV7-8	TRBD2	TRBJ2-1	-	CASSLERGVHNEQFF	TGTGCCAGCAGCTTGGAGCGGGGGGTCCACAATGAGCAGTTCTTC
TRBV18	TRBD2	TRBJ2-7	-	CASRLAGGLEQYF	TGTGCCAGCCGATTAGCGGGGGGCCTCGAGCAGTACTTC
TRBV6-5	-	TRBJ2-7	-	CASSATGTSYEQYF	TGTGCCAGCAGCGCAACGGGTACCTCCTACGAGCAGTACTTC
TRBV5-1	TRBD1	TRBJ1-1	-	CASSPDRGNTEAFF	TGCGCCAGCAGCCCGGACAGGGGAAACACTGAAGCTTTCTTT
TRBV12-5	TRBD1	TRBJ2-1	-	CASGSSGTGAYEQFF	TGTGCTAGTGGTTCCAGTGGGACAGGGGCATATGAGCAGTTCTTC
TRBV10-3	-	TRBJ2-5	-	CAISESVGAPTQETQYF	TGTGCCATCAGTGAGTCGGTCGGCGCGCCTACCCAAGAGACCCAGTACTTC
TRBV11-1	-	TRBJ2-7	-	CASSLAGSHEQYF	TGTGCCAGCAGCTTAGCGGGGTCCCACGAGCAGTACTTC
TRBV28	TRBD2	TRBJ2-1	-	CASREIDAAGGTGNEQFF	TGTGCCAGCAGGGAGATAGATGCAGCGGGAGGGACCGGCAATGAGCAGTTCTTC
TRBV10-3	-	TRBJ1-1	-	CAISEAGDTEAFF	TGTGCCATCAGTGAGGCGGGGGACACTGAAGCTTTCTTT
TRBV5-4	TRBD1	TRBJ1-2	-	CASSWGQLDGYTF	TGTGCCAGCAGCTGGGGACAGCTCGATGGCTACACCTTC
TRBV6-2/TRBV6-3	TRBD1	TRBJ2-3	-	CASSRYTGTGSDTQYF	TGTGCCAGCAGTCGCTACACCGGGACAGGGTCAGATACGCAGTATTTT
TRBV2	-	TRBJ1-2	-	CASSDTNIGYTF	TGTGCCAGCAGTGATACCAATATTGGCTACACCTTC
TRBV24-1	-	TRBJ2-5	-	CATGRGGEETQYF	TGTGCCACCGGCCGCGGGGGCGAAGAGACCCAGTACTTC
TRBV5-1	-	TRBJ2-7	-	CASRPTGRDEQYF	TGCGCCAGCAGGCCCACCGGGCGGGACGAGCAGTACTTC
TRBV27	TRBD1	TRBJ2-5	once	CASRQGLETQYF	TGTGCCAGCAGACAGGGGTTGGAGACCCAGTACTTC
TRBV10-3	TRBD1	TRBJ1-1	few	CAISPTGTGVPNTEAFF	TGTGCCATCAGCCCGACCGGGACAGGGGTTCCGAACACTGAAGCTTTCTTT
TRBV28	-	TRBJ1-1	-	CASSLTQGNTEAFF	TGTGCCAGCAGTTTAACACAGGGGAACACTGAAGCTTTCTTT
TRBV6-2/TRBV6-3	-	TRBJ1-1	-	CASSYGVMNTEAFF	TGTGCCAGCAGTTACGGAGTCATGAACACTGAAGCTTTCTTT
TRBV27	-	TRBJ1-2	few	CASRPRGGSYGYTF	TGTGCCAGCAGACCCCGGGGGGGCAGCTATGGCTACACCTTC
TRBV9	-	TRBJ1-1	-	CASSVRMDTEAFF	TGTGCCAGCAGCGTACGAATGGACACTGAAGCTTTCTTT
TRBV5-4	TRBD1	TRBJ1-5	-	CASSLDRDQPQHF	TGTGCCAGCAGCCTCGACAGGGATCAGCCCCAGCATTTT
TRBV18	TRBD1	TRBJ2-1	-	CASSRDRYNEQFF	TGTGCCAGCTCACGGGACAGATACAATGAGCAGTTCTTC
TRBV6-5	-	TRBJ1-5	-	CASSYSRGPHQPQHF	TGTGCCAGCAGTTACTCTCGAGGGCCCCATCAGCCCCAGCATTTT
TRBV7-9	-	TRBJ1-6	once	CASSFGQVNSPLHF	TGTGCCAGCAGCTTCGGGCAGGTGAATTCACCCCTCCACTTT
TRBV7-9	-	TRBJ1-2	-	CASSLGPDGYTF	TGTGCCAGCAGCTTAGGTCCAGATGGCTACACCTTC
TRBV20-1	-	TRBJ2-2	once	CSASPPRGDTGELFF	TGCAGTGCTAGTCCCCCCAGAGGGGACACCGGGGAGCTGTTTTTT
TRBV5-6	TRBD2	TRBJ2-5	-	CASSLGTSGLAQYF	TGTGCCAGCAGCTTAGGGACTAGCGGCTTGGCCCAGTACTTC
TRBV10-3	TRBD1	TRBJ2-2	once	CAISRAGGSTGELFF	TGTGCCATCAGTCGGGCAGGGGGAAGTACCGGGGAGCTGTTTTTT